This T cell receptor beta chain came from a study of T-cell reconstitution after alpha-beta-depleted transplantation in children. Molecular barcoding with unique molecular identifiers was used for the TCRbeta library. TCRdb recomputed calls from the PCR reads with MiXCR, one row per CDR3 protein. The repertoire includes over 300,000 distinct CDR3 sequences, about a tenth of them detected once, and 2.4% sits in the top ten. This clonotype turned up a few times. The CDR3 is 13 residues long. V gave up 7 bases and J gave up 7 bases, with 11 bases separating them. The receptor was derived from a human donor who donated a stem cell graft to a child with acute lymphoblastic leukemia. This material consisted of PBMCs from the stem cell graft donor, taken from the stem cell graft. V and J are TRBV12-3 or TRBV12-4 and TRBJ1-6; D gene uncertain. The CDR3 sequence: CASNQGGNSPLHF. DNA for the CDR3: TGTGCCAGCAACCAAGGAGGGAATTCACCCCTCCACTTT.